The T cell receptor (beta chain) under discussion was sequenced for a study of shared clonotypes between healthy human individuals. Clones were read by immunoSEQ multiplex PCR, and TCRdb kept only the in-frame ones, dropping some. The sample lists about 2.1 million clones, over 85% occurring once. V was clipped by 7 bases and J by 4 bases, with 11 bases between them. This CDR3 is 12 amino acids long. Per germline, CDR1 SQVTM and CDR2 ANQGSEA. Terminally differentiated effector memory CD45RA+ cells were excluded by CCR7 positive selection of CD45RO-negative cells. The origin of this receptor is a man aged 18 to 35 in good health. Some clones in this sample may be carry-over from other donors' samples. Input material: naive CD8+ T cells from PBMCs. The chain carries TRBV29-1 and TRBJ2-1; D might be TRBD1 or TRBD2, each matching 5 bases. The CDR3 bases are TGCAGCGCCACCTGGGGGTACAATGAGCAGTTCTTC. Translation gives CSATWGYNEQFF.